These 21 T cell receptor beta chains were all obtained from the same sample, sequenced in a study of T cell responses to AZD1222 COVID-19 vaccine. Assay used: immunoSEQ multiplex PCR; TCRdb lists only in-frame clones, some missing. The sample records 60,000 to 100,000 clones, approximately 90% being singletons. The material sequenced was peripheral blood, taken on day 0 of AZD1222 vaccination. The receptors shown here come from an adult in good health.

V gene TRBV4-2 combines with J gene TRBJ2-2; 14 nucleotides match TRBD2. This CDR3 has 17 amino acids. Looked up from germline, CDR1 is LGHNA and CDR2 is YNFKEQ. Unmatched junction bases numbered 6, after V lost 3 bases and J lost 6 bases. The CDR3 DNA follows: TGTGCCAGCAGCCAGACGACTAGCGGGGGGGATGCCGGGGAGCTGTTTTTT. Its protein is CASSQTTSGGDAGELFF.

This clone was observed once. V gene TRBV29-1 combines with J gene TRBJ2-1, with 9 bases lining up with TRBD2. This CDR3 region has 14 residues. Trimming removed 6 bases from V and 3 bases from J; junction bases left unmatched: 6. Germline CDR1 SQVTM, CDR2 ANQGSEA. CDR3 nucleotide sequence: TGCAGCGTCCAGACTAGCGGAAGCTACAATGAGCAGTTCTTC. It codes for CSVQTSGSYNEQFF.

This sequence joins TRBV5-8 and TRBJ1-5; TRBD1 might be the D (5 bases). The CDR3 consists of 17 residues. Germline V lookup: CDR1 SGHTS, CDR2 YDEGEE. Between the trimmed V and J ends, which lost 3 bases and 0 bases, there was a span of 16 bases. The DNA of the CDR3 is TGTGCCAGCAGCTCCGGGACCCACTCTGATAGCAATCAGCCCCAGCATTTT. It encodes CASSSGTHSDSNQPQHF.

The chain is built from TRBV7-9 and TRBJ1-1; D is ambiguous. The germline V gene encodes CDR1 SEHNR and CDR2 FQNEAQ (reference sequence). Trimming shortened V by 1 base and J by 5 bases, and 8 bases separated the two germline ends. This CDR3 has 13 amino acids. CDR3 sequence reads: CASSLDGSTEAFF. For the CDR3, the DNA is TGTGCCAGCAGCTTAGATGGGAGTACTGAAGCTTTCTTT.

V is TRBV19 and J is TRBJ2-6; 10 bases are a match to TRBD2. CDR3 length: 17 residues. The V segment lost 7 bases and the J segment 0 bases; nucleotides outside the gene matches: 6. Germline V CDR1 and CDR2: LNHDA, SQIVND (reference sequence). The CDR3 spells CASTDTSGISGANVLTF. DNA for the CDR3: TGTGCCAGTACCGATACTAGCGGGATCTCTGGGGCCAACGTCCTGACTTTC.

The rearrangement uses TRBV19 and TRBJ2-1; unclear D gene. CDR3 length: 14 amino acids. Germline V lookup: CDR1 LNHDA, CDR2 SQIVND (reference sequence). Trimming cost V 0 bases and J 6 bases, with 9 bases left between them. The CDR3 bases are TGTGCCAGTAGTATAGAAGTGAACAGCAATGAGCAGTTCTTC. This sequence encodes CASSIEVNSNEQFF.

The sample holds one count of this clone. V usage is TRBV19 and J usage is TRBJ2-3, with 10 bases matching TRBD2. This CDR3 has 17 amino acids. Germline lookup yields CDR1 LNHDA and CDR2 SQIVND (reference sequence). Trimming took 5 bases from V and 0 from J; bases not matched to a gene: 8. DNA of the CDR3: TGTGCCAGTAGTGATATAGCGGGAGGATATAGCACAGATACGCAGTATTTT. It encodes CASSDIAGGYSTDTQYF.

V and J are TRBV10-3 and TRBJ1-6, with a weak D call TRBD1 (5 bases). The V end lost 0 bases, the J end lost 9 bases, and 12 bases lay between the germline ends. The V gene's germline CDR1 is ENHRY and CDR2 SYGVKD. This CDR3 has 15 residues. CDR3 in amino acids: CAISESDLGGSPLHF. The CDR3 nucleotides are TGTGCCATCAGTGAGTCTGATTTGGGGGGTTCACCCCTCCACTTT.

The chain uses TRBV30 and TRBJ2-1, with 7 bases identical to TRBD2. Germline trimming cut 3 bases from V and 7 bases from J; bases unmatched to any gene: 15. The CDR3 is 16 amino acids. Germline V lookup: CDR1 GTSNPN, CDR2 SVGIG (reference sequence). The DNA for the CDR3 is TGTGCCTGGAGGACTGTAGACCAGCGGGAATGGAATGAGCAGTTCTTC. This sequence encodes CAWRTVDQREWNEQFF.

The DNA of the CDR3 is TGTGCCAGCAGCCCCGTGAGGGGGCCGCTTTTGGTGCAGTACTTC. It translates to CASSPVRGPLLVQYF. J is TRBJ2-7 and V is TRBV6-5; 7 bases map to TRBD1. The length of the CDR3 is 15 residues. The germline CDR1 and CDR2 sequences are MNHEY and SVGAGI. After removal of 6 bases from V and 9 bases from J, the junction contained 17 bases not matched to a gene.

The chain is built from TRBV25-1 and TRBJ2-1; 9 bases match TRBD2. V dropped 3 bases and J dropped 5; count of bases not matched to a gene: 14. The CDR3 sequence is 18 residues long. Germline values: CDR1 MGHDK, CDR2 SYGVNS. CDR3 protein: CASSDHKPLAGVHNEQFF. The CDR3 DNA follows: TGTGCCAGCAGTGATCATAAACCCTTAGCGGGAGTTCACAATGAGCAGTTCTTC.

CDR3 loop: CASSAGLEKEQYF. CDR3 coding DNA: TGTGCCAGCAGCGCAGGACTAGAGAAGGAGCAGTACTTC. The chain couples TRBV11-3 to TRBJ2-7, with TRBD2 matching over 7 bases. Trimming took 5 bases from V and 7 from J; bases not matched to a gene: 8. The germline gives CDR1 SGHNT, CDR2 YENEEA. CDR3 length: 13 residues.

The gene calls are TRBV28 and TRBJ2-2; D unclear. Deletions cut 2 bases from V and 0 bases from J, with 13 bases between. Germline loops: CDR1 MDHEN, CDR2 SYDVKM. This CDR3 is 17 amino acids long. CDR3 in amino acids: CASSLLGLDANTGELFF. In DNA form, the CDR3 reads TGTGCCAGCAGTTTACTTGGCCTGGATGCGAACACCGGGGAGCTGTTTTTT.

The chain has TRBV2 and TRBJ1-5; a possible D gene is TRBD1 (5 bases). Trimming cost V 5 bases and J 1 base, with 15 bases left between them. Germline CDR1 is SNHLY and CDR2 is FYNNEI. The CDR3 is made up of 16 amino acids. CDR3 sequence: CASSYNGGRSNQPQHF. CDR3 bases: TGTGCCAGCAGTTACAACGGGGGAAGGAGCAATCAGCCCCAGCATTTT.

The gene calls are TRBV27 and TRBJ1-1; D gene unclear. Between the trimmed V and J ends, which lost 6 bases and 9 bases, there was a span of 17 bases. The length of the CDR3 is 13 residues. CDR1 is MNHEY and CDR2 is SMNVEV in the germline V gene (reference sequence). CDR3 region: CASRPSEGRKAFF. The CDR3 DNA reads TGTGCCAGCAGACCCTCAGAGGGTCGGAAAGCTTTCTTT.

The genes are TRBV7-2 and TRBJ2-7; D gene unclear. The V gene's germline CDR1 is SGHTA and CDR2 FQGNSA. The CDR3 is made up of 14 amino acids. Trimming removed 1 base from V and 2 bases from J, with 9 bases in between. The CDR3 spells CASSLDAVTYEQYF. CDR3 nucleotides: TGTGCCAGCAGCTTAGATGCCGTGACCTACGAGCAGTACTTC.

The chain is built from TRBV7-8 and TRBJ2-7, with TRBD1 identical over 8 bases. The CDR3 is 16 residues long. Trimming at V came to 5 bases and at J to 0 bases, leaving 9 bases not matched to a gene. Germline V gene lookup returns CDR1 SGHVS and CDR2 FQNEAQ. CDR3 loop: CASSGPSDRGSYEQYF. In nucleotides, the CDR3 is TGTGCCAGCAGCGGTCCATCCGACAGGGGCTCCTACGAGCAGTACTTC.

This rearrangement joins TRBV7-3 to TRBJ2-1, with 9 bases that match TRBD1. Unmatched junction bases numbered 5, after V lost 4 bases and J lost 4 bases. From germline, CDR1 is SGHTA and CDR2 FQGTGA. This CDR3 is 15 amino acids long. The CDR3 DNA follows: TGTGCCAGCAGCTACTCGGGACAGGGTTACAATGAGCAGTTCTTC. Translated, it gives CASSYSGQGYNEQFF. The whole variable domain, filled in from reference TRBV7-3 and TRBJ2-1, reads GAGVSQTPSNKVTEKGKYVELRCDPISGHTALYWYRQSLGQGPEFLIYFQGTGAADDSGLPNDRFFAVRPEGSVSTLKIQRTERGDSAVYLCASSYSGQGYNEQFFGPGTRLTVL.

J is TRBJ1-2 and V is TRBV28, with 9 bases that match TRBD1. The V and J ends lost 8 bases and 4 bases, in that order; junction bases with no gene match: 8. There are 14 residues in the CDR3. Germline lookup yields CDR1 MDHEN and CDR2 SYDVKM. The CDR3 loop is CASAETGGSYGYTF. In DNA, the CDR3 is TGTGCCAGCGCGGAGACAGGGGGGTCCTATGGCTACACCTTC.

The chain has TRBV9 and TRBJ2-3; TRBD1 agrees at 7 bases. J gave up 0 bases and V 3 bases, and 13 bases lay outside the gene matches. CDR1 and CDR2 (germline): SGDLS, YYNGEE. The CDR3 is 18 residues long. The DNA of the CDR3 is TGTGCCAGCAGCGATCCCAACTGGGACAGTCCTAGCACAGATACGCAGTATTTT. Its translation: CASSDPNWDSPSTDTQYF.

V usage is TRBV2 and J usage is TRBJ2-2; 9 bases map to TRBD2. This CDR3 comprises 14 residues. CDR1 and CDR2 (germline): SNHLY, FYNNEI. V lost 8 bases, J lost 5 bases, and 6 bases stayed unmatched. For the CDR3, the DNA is TGTGCCAGCGAACTAGCGGGTCGTACCGGGGAGCTGTTTTTT. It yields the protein CASELAGRTGELFF.